Given below is one T cell receptor (beta chain) in context. No antigen is known for it. As to treatment: roughly 19 received Ad26.COV2.S at low or high dose, single or two shots; about five received placebo; per-sample allocation not given. Sampling was done on day 63 after the first vaccine or placebo injection. These data come from a study of Ad26.COV2.S vaccination and SARS-CoV-2 variants. Study at large: Donor got 5x10^10 or 1x10^11 viral particles of Ad26.COV2.S. General observations from the study: There was a possibility that the TCR breadth and depth analyses underestimated total T cell responses.

Assay: immunoSEQ multiplex PCR; the TCRdb copy retains only in-frame clones and omits some. The repertoire holds 350,000 to 500,000 clones, with 80% to 95% as singletons. Trimming took 2 bases from V and 3 from J; bases not matched to a gene: 13. The CDR3 loop spans 19 amino acids. Germline V gives CDR1 MNHNS, CDR2 SASEGT. The sample here was peripheral blood, taken in a trial of Ad26.COV2.S vaccine versus placebo. The rearrangement links TRBV6-1 to TRBJ2-7; 13 bases fit TRBD2. The sequence was collected from a person aged 18 to 65 who received the Ad26.COV2.S COVID-19 vaccine or a placebo. This chain's CDR3 is CASSERVGLLAGGHYEQYF. CDR3 sequence (DNA): TGTGCCAGCAGTGAAAGGGTGGGCTTACTAGCGGGAGGGCACTACGAGCAGTACTTC.